The entry below describes one TCR beta chain. Its antigen is undetermined. This sample is drawn from a study of tumor-infiltrating lymphocytes in primary liver carcinoma. About the study: Roughly 3.65 to 8 million productive TCRbeta reads came from each sample, comparable across tissue types. Study outcomes and limitations: Tumor samples exhibited a significantly greater top-250-clone fraction than blood samples (p = 0.039). It was tumor-adjacent and tumor-blood pairs that overlapped less than tumor region pairs did.

Between roughly 20 and 33 mg of unsorted bulk tissue served as the source from which RNA and DNA were co-extracted. None of the patients had received treatment, and all had chronic HBV infection. The CDR3 contains 14 residues. Trimming removed 2 bases from V and 12 bases from J; junction bases left unmatched: 10. Germline lookup yields CDR1 SEHNR and CDR2 FQNEAQ (reference sequence). TCR beta cDNA was made from approximately 500 ng total RNA with a constant-region primer. Three nested multiplex PCR rounds of slightly modified ARM-PCR generated TCR beta libraries. Each of the first two PCR rounds ran approximately 9 cycles with TRBV1-TRBV30 forward and C-beta reverse primers. TCRdb processed the multiplex PCR reads anew with MiXCR; each CDR3 protein has one entry. The sample has some 95,000 distinct CDR3 sequences; 65% to 70% are singletons.

The rearrangement links TRBV7-9 to TRBJ2-1; 7 nucleotides match TRBD2. Specimen: tumor-adjacent normal liver tissue. This TCR was recovered from a man aged 35 to 55 with primary liver carcinoma and hepatitis B virus infection. CDR3 loop: CASSLKFVSGGQFF. Written as DNA, the CDR3 is TGTGCCAGCAGCTTAAAATTCGTCTCGGGGGGGCAGTTCTTC. Full variable domain (outside the CDR3, taken from reference TRBV7-9 and TRBJ2-1): DTGVSQNPRHKITKRGQNVTFRCDPISEHNRLYWYRQTLGQGPEFLTYFQNEAQLEKSRLLSDRFSAERPKGSFSTLEIQRTEQGDSAMYLCASSLKFVSGGQFFGPGTRLTVL.